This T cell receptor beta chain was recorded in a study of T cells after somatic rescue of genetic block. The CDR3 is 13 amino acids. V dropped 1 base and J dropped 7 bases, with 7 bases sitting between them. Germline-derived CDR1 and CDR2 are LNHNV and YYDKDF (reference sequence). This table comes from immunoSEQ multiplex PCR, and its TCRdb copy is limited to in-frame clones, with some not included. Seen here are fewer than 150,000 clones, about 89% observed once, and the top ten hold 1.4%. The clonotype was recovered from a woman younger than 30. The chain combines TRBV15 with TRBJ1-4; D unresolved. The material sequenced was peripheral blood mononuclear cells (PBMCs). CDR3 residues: CATSRGPGEKLFF. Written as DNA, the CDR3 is TGTGCCACCAGCAGAGGTCCGGGTGAAAAACTGTTTTTT.